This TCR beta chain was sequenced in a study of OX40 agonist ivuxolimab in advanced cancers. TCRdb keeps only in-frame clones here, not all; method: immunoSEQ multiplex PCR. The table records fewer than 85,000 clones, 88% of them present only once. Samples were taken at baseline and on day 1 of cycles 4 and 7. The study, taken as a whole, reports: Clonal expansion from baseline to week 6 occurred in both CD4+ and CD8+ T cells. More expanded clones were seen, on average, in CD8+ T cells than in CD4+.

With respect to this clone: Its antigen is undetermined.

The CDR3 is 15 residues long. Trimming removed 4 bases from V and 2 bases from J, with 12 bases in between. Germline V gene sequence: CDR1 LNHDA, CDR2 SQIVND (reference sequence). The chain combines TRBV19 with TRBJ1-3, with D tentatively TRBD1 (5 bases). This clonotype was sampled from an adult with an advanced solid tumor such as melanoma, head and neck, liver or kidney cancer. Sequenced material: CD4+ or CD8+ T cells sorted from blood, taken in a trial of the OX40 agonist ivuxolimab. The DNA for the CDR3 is TGTGCCAGTAGTACTACCAGGGCTCCTGGAAACACCATATATTTT. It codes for CASSTTRAPGNTIYF. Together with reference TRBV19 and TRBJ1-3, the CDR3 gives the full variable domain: DGGITQSPKYLFRKEGQNVTLSCEQNLNHDAMYWYRQDPGQGLRLIYYSQIVNDFQKGDIAEGYSVSREKKESFPLTVTSAQKNPTAFYLCASSTTRAPGNTIYFGEGSWLTVV.